This T cell receptor (beta chain) originates from a study of radiation and T cells in renal cell carcinoma. Concerning this clone: Its antigen remains unidentified.

Overall study results and limits: In blood, top tumor clones expanded by 2 weeks, shrinking by 4. Baseline intratumoral clonotype presence is unknown without pretreatment biopsies.

TCRdb's table, derived via immunoSEQ multiplex PCR, lists solely in-frame clones and lacks some. Of 120,000 to 150,000 clones in the sample, less than 90% are singletons; the top ten hold around 17%. Germline CDR1 MNHNS, CDR2 SASEGT. Between the trimmed V and J ends, which lost 7 bases and 2 bases, there was a span of 14 bases. This CDR3 has 14 residues. The time point here: blood 4 weeks post-SBRT, at nephrectomy. Treatment specified: 15 Gy SBRT to primary tumor, nephrectomy 4 weeks later. Nephrectomy followed 15 Gy stereotactic body radiation by 4 weeks. Serial blood draws occurred at baseline and 2 and 4 weeks post-SBRT.

This clonotype was obtained from a woman between 45 and 65 years old with renal cell carcinoma. Sequences were derived from blood, sampled from a patient whose treatment included radiotherapy and nephrectomy. The chain combines TRBV6-1 with TRBJ1-2; the D gene is possibly TRBD1 (5 bases). The CDR3 loop reads CASTQGPRNYGYTF. Written as DNA, the CDR3 is TGTGCCAGCACCCAGGGACCGCGAAACTATGGCTACACCTTC.